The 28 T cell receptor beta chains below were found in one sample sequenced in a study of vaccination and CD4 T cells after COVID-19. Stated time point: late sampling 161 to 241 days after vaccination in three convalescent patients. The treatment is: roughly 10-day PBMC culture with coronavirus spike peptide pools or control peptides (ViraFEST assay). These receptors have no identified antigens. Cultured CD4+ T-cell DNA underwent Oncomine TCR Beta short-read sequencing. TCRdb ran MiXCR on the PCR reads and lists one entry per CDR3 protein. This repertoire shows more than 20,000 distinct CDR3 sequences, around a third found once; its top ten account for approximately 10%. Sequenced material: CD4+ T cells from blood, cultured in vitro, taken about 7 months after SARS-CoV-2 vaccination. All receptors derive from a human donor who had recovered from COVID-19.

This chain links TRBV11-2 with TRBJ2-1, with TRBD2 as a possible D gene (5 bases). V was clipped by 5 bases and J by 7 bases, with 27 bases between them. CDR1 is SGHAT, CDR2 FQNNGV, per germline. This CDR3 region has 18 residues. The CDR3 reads CASSQVSGGSKVGNEQFF. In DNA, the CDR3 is TGTGCCAGCAGCCAAGTATCCGGTGGGAGTAAGGTTGGGAATGAGCAGTTCTTC.

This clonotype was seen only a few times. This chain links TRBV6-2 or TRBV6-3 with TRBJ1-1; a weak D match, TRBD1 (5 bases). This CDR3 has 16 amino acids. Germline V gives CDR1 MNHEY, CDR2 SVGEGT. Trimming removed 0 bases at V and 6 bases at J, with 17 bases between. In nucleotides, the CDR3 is TGTGCCAGCAGTTACTCGTATGGATCCCAGGGCCCTGAAGCTTTCTTT. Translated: CASSYSYGSQGPEAFF.

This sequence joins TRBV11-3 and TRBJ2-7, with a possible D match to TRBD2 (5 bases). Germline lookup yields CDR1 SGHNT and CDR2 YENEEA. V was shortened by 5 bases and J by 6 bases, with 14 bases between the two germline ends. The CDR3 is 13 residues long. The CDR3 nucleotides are TGTGCCAGCAGCCGGGAATCCTTAGGCGAGCAGTACTTC. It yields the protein CASSRESLGEQYF.

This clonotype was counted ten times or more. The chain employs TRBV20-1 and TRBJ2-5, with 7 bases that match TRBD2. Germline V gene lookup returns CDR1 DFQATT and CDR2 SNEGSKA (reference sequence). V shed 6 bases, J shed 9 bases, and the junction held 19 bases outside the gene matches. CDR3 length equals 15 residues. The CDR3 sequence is CSARKTSYPEGAQYF. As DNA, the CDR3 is TGCAGTGCAAGGAAGACTAGCTACCCTGAAGGGGCCCAGTACTTC.

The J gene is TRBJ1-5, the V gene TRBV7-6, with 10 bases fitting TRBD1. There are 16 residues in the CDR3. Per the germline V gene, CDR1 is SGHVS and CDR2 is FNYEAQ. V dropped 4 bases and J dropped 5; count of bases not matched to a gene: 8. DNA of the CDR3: TGTGCCAGCAGCTACAGACAGGGGGCCCTACATCAGCCCCAGCATTTT. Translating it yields CASSYRQGALHQPQHF.

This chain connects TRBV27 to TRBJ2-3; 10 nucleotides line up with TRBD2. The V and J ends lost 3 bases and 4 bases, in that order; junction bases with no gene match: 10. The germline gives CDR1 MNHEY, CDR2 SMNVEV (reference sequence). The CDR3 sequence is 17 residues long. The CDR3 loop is CASSFGQREGFADTQYF. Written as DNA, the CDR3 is TGTGCCAGCAGTTTTGGTCAGCGGGAGGGCTTTGCAGATACGCAGTATTTT.

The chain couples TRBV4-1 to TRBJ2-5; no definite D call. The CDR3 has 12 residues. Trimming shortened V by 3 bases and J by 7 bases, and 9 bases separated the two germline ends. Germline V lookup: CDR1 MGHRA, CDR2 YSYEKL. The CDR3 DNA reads TGCGCCAGCAGCCATGGGCGTGGGACCCAGTACTTC. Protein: CASSHGRGTQYF.

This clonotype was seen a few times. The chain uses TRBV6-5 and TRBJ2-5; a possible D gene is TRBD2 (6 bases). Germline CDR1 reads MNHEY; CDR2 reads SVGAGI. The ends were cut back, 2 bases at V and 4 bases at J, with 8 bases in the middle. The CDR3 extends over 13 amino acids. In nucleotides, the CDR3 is TGTGCCAGCAGTTACGCGGGGTTAGAGACCCAGTACTTC. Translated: CASSYAGLETQYF.

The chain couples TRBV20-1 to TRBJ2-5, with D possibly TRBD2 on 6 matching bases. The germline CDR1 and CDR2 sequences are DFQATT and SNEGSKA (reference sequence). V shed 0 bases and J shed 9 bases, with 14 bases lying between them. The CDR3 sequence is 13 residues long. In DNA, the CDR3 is TGCAGTGCTAGAGAATCGGGAGTTGGAGCCCAGTACTTC. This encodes CSARESGVGAQYF.

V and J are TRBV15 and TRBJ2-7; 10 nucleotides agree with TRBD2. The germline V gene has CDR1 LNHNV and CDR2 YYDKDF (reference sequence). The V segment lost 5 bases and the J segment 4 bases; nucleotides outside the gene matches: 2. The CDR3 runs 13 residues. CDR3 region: CATSAGLAYEQYF. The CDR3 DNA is TGTGCCACCAGCGCGGGACTAGCGTACGAGCAGTACTTC. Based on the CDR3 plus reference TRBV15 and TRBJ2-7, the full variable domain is DAMVIQNPRYQVTQFGKPVTLSCSQTLNHNVMYWYQQKSSQAPKLLFHYYDKDFNNEADTPDNFQSRRPNTSFCFLDIRSPGLGDTAMYLCATSAGLAYEQYFGPGTRLTVT.

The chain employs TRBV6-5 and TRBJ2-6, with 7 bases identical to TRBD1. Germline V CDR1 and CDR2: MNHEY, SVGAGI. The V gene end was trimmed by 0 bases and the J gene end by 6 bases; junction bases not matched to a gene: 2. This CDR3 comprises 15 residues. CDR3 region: CASSYSQGEANVLTF. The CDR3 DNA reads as TGTGCCAGCAGTTACTCCCAGGGGGAGGCCAACGTCCTGACTTTC.

The CDR3 is CASSPRADTQYF. CDR3 in DNA: TGTGCCAGCAGTCCGCGGGCAGATACGCAGTATTTT. The chain couples TRBV7-9 to TRBJ2-3; tentative D call: TRBD2 (5 bases). From germline, CDR1 is SEHNR and CDR2 FQNEAQ (reference sequence). There are 12 residues in the CDR3. Trimming removed 6 bases from V and 4 bases from J, with 8 bases in between.

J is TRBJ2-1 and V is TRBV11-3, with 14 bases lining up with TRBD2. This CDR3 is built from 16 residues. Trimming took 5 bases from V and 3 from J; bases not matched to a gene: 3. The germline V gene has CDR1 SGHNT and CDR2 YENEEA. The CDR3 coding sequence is TGTGCCAGCAGCCTTGGGACTAGCGGGAGCTACAATGAGCAGTTCTTC. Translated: CASSLGTSGSYNEQFF.

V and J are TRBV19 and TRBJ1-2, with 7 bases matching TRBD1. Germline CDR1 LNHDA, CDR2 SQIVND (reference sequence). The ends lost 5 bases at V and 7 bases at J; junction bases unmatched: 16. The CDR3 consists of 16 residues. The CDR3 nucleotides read TGTGCCAGTAGTCTCCTACAGGGGATAACAGTCGGTGGCTACACCTTC. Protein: CASSLLQGITVGGYTF. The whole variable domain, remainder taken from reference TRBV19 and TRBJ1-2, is DGGITQSPKYLFRKEGQNVTLSCEQNLNHDAMYWYRQDPGQGLRLIYYSQIVNDFQKGDIAEGYSVSREKKESFPLTVTSAQKNPTAFYLCASSLLQGITVGGYTFGSGTRLTVV.

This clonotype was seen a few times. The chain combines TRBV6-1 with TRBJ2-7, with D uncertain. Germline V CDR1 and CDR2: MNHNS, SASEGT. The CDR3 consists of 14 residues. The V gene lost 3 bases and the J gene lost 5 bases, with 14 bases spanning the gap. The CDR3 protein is CASSDRRPRNEQYF. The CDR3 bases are TGTGCCAGCAGTGATCGGCGCCCTAGAAACGAGCAGTACTTC.

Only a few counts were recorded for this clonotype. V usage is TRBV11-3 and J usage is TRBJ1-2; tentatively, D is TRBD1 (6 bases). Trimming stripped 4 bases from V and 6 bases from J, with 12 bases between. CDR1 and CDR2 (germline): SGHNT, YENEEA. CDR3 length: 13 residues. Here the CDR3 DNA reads TGTGCCAGCAGCTCCAGGGGTATTGATGGCTACACCTTC. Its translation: CASSSRGIDGYTF.

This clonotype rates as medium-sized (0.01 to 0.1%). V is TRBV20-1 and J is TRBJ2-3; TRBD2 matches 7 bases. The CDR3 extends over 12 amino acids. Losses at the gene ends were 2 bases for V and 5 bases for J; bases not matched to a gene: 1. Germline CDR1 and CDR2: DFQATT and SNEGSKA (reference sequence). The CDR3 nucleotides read TGCAGTGCTAGAACGGGGGGAGATACGCAGTATTTT. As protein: CSARTGGDTQYF.

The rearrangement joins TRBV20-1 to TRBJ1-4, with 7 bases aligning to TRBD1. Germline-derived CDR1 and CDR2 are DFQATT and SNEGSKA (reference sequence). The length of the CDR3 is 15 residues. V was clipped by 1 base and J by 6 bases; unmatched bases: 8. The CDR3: CSARVPTGIDEKLFF. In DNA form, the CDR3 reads TGCAGTGCTAGAGTTCCGACAGGGATCGATGAAAAACTGTTTTTT.

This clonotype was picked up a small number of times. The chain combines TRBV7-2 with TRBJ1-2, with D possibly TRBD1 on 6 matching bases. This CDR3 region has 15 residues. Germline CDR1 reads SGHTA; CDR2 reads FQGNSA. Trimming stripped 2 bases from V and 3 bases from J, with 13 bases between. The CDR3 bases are TGTGCCAGCAGCTTAAACAGGGTAAACTACTATGGCTACACCTTC. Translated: CASSLNRVNYYGYTF.

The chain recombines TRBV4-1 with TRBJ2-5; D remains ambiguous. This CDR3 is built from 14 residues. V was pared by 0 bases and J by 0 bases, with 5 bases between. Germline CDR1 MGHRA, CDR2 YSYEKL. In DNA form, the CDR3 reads TGCGCCAGCAGCCAAGATCGAGACCAAGAGACCCAGTACTTC. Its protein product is CASSQDRDQETQYF.

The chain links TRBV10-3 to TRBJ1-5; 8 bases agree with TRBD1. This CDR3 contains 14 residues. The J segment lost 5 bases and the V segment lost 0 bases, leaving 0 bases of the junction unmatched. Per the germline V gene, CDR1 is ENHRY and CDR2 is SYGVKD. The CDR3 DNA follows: TGTGCCATCAGTGAGTCGACAGGGGATCAGCCCCAGCATTTT. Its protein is CAISESTGDQPQHF.

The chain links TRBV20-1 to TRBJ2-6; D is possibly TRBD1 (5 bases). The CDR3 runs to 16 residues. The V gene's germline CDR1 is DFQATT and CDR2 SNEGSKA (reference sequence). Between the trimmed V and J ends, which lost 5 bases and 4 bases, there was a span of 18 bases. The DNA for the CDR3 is TGCAGTGCTGGGCTGCAGGGATCACTAGGGGCCAACGTCCTGACTTTC. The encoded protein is CSAGLQGSLGANVLTF.

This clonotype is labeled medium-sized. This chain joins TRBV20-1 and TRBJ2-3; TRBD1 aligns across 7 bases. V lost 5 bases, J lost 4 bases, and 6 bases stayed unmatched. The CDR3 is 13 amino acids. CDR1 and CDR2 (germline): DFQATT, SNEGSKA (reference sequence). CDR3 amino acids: CSAGQEWADTQYF. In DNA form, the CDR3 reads TGCAGTGCTGGACAGGAATGGGCAGATACGCAGTATTTT.

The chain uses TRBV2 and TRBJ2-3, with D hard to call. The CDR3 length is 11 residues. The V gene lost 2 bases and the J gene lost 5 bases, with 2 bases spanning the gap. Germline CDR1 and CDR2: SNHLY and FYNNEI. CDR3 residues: CASSELDTQYF. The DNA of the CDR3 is TGTGCCAGCAGTGAACTAGATACGCAGTATTTT. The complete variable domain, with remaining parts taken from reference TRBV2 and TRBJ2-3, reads EPEVTQTPSHQVTQMGQEVILRCVPISNHLYFYWYRQILGQKVEFLVSFYNNEISEKSEIFDDQFSVERPDGSNFTLKIRSTKLEDSAMYFCASSELDTQYFGPGTRLTVL.

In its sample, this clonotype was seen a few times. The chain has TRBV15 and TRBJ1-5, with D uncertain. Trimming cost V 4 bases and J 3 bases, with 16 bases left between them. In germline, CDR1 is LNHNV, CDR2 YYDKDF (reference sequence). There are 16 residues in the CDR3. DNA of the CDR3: TGTGCCACCAGCACCGAATCCCTGGCACACAATCAGCCCCAGCATTTT. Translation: CATSTESLAHNQPQHF.

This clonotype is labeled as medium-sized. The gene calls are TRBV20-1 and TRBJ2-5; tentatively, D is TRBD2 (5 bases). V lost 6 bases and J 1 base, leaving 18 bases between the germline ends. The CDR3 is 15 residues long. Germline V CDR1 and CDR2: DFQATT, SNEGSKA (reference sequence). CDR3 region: CSAEVFGHLQETQYF. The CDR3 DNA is TGCAGTGCGGAGGTCTTCGGCCACCTCCAAGAGACCCAGTACTTC.

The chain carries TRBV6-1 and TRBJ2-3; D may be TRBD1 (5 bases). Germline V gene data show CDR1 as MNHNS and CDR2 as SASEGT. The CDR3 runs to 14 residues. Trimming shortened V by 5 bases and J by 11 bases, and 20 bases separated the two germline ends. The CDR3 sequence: CASSRQTLHIKQYF. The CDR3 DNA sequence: TGTGCCAGCAGTCGACAGACCCTCCACATTAAGCAGTATTTT.

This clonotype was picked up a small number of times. CDR3 DNA sequence: TGTGCCAGCAGCTTGACAAGGAGGGTCGTTTATCAGCCCCAGCATTTT. It encodes CASSLTRRVVYQPQHF. This sequence joins TRBV2 and TRBJ1-5; D ambiguous. From germline, CDR1 is SNHLY and CDR2 FYNNEI. V dropped 6 bases and J dropped 5 bases, with 20 bases sitting between them. This CDR3 has 16 residues.